This record concerns one T cell receptor beta chain sequence. The same CDR3 can be traced to other DNA sequences in this sample. These data originate in a study of cytomegalovirus exposure and HLA in healthy donors. V was clipped by 3 bases and J by 2 bases; unmatched bases: 0. Germline lookup yields CDR1 SGDLS and CDR2 YYNGEE. The CDR3 length is 14 residues. In the PCR, 60 Vbeta and 13 Jbeta primers were used. Sequencing used immunoSEQ multiplex PCR; TCRdb keeps in-frame clones, though not all of them. The profile shows more than 250,000 clones, approximately 90% of them singletons. Sequencing was carried out using PBMCs. The V and J genes are TRBV9 and TRBJ2-7; 12 nucleotides match TRBD2. The receptor was derived from a young woman in good health and CMV-seronegative. The CDR3 region has the DNA TGTGCCAGCAGCGCTAGCGGGGGGGCCTACGAGCAGTACTTC. Its protein product is CASSASGGAYEQYF.